This T cell receptor (beta chain) was found in a study of blood T cell repertoires in acute mononucleosis (dated by TCRdb to about 2020). The study in broad terms: Convalescent samples, which represented the memory response, were taken 5 to 8 months after the acute presentation. A mean blood EBV load of approximately 3.8 log10 genome copies per million B cells was observed during acute infection, and a mean blood EBV load of around 2.6 was observed at convalescence.

Overall results and qualifications from the work: Both chains appeared to be involved in GLC-BM selection, with public TCRbeta motifs on BV14-BJ2 and BV20-BJ1 being observed alongside a TCRalpha motif on AV5-AJ31. Because only a fraction of each donor's blood was analyzed, sampling error might partly account for the low clonotype overlap between the acute and convalescent samples. With just a few donors in the cohort, the group averages were based on very few individuals. Although only about 9% of unique acute clonotypes carried over into convalescence, these persisting clonotypes made up most of the response, and the remainder were seemingly replaced by new, diverse de novo clonotypes.

For TCR profiling, total RNA from at least 9,000 sorted tetramer+ CD8 T cells was reverse transcribed into cDNA. PCR amplification of CDR3 regions used primers annealing to V and J regions and added unique molecular identifiers so that templates could be tracked. Profiling of the TCRalpha and TCRbeta chains was done on the immunoSEQ platform, including the sequencing and error-correction standards of that platform. The authors' pipeline ran thus. Clonal copy numbers were corrected for sequencing and PCR errors, and IMGT conventions were followed to define CDR3s. Only productive rearrangements were analyzed, using immunoSEQ Analyzer versions 2.0 and 3.0, with gene-pairing frequencies processed further in Microsoft Excel. Circos plots were used to visualize V-J pairings, and MEME plus a custom motifSearch program were used to find CDR3 motifs. The OLGA algorithm was used to calculate the probability of generation of TCR sequences. Clonotypes seen at both visits were called persistent; those seen only acutely were nonpersistent; those seen only at convalescence were de novo. An amino acid clonotype used by more than one donor was defined as a public TCR. As stored in TCRdb, this immuneACCESS dataset retains in-frame rearrangements with V and J assigned. A fraction of the clones does not appear; measured against another copy, unresolved V genes explain less than half of the discrepancy, and the remainder lacks a known reason. The DNA was the basis for D and trimming; V, J and clone size are from that table. Counted in this sample were about 2,500 clones; around a quarter of them appeared once. About half of the sample goes to the ten largest clones.

CDR1 MGHRA and CDR2 YSYEKL were looked up in the germline V gene. Its CDR3 holds 16 amino acids, cysteine through phenylalanine. Just the 48-base CDR3 DNA is kept, in frame starting at base 1. With regard to this clone: This may arise from a read error, as a much more abundant clone is one base away.

The label giving this sample's time point can be read as: convalescence about 6 months (5-8 months) after acute presentation (visit 7). Over the course of primary infection, this study followed CD8 T cell responses against two immunodominant EBV epitopes, BRLF1 109 (YVL-BR) and BMLF1 280 (GLC-BM). A positive serum heterophile antibody test and EBV viral capsid antigen-specific IgM indicated primary EBV infection. Magnetic positive selection (MACS) was first used to enrich total CD8 T cells from PBMCs. A FACSAria III was used to sort live CD3+ CD8+ tetramer+ cells to over 85% purity. Cell sorting used a PE-conjugated tetramer carrying the BMLF1 280-288 peptide. At both acute infection and convalescence, EBV epitope-specific CD8 T cells were tetramer-sorted, and the TCR repertoires of those cells were deep-sequenced directly ex vivo. The donors were three individuals between about 18 and 30 years old who had clinical acute infectious mononucleosis and laboratory evidence of primary EBV infection. Heparinized peripheral blood was drawn at clinical presentation with mononucleosis symptoms and again about 6 months later. PBMCs were isolated by Ficoll-Paque density gradient centrifugation.

The clonotype was recovered from a woman aged 18-30 years with infectious mononucleosis caused by EBV. Rearrangement joined TRBV4-1 to TRBJ2-7; TRBD2 aligns with 14 central bases. Sequencing was performed on EBV GLC epitope tetramer+ CD8+ T cells sorted from PBMCs, taken during convalescence from infectious mononucleosis. Explained via the paper, the cell subset or site label denotes: CD8 T cells binding tetramer with EBV BMLF1 280-288 peptide (GLC-BM). The DNA reads TGTGCCAGCAGCTTGGGACTAGCGGGAGTAGGGTACGAGCAGTACTTC. It encodes CASSLGLAGVGYEQYF.